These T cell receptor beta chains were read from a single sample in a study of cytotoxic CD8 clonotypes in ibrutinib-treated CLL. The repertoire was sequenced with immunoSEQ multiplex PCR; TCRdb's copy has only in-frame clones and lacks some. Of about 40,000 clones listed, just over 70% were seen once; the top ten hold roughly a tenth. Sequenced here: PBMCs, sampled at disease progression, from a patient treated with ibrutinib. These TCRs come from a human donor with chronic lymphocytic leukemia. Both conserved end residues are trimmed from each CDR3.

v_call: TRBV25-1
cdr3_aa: ASSEPRGNEQY

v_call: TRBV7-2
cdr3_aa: ASSLRRGRVEKLF

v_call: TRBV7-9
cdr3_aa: ASSLGPRGPESYEQY

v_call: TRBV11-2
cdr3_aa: ASRRSGRISGANVLT

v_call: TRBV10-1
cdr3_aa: ASSALAGGPSEQF

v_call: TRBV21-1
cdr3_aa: ASSSQGYEQY

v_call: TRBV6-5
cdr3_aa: ASSSLWNEQF

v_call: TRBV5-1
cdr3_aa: ASSLFAPGSEKLF

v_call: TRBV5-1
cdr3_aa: ASSFDSQNYGYT

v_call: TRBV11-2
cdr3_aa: ASSLDRGTEAF

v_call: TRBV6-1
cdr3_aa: ASTSTPGASQPQH

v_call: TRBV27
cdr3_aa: ASSFGYQADTQY

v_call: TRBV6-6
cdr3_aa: ASSYSGGSGYEQY

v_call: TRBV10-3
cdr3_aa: AISNKYPGQGNYGYT

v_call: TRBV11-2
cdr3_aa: ASSSKLGSGTEAF

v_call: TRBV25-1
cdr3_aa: ASSLGWAKNIQY

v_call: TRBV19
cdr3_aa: ASSIVEYRTYGYT

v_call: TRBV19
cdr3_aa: ASSPRTGASYEQY

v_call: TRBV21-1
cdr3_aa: ASSKAQTGLTEAF

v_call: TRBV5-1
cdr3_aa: ASSLTGLDYGYT

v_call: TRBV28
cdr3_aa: ASGTGTAGNTIY

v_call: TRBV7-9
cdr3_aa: ASSLQGVVSFNEQF

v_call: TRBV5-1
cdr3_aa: ASSFSGGVGETQY

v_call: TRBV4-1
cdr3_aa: ASSQEAGQGETQY

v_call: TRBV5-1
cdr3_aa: ASSLASGVFYEQY

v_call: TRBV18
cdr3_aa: ASSLSEVGSLNTEAF

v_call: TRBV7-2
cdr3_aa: ASSLVGEQF

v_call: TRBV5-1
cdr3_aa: ASSSDGDGYT

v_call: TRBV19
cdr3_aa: ASSPGQGDYEQY

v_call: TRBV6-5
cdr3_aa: ASKPSGTSFYEQY

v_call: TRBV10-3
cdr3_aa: AISTQGGYEQY

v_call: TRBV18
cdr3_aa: ASSPSTGDNNYGYT

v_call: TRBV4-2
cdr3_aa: ASSQAKQGAYNEQF